The entry below gives a single T cell receptor beta chain sequence along with its context. TCRdb re-derived calls from the 5' RACE reads in MiXCR, one entry per CDR3 protein. The sample has 450,000 or so distinct CDR3 sequences; about 24% are singletons. The data were obtained in a study of identical twins. V lost 5 bases, J lost 7 bases, and 17 bases lay in between. The germline V gene has CDR1 DFQATT and CDR2 SNEGSKA (reference sequence). CDR3 length: 14 residues. Another study also made use of these data, one on T cells expressing NK-cell markers.

The sequenced sample was CD4+ T cells sorted from blood. The clonotype originates from a woman under 30 in good health. This chain joins TRBV20-1 and TRBJ1-4; D is undetermined. For the CDR3, the DNA is TGCAGTGCTGATAATCGGAGGGAGGGTGAAAAACTGTTTTTT. It yields the protein CSADNRREGEKLFF.